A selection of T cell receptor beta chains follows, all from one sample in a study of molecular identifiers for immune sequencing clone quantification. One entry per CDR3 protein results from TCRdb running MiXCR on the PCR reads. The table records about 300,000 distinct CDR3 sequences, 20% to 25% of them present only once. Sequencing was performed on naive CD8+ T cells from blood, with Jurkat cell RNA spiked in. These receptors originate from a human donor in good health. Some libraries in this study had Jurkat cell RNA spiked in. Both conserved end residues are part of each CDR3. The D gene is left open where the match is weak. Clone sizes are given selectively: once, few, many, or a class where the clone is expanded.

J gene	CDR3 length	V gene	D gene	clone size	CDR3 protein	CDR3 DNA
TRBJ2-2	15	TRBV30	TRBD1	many	CAWSPGQGITGELFF	TGTGCCTGGAGTCCGGGACAGGGTATCACCGGGGAGCTGTTTTTT
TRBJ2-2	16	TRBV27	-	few	CASSPQRVRNTGELFF	TGTGCCAGCAGTCCCCAGAGGGTGCGGAACACCGGGGAGCTGTTTTTT
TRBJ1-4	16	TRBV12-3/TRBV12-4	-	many	CASSLEGGAPNEKLFF	TGTGCCAGCAGCCTTGAAGGGGGTGCCCCTAATGAAAAACTGTTTTTT
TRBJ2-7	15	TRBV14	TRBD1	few	CASSQLGTGGYEQYF	TGTGCCAGCAGTCAACTCGGGACAGGGGGCTACGAGCAGTACTTC
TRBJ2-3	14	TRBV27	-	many	CASSFWGEADTQYF	TGTGCCAGCAGTTTCTGGGGAGAGGCAGATACGCAGTATTTT
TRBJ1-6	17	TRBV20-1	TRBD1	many	CSARDSGTASFNSPLHF	TGCAGTGCTAGAGACTCCGGGACAGCTAGTTTTAATTCACCCCTCCACTTT
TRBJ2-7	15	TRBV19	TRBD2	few	CASSIELAASYEQYF	TGTGCCAGTAGTATAGAACTAGCGGCGTCCTACGAGCAGTACTTC
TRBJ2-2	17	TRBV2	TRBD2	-	CASAPTSGSLYTGELFF	TGTGCCAGCGCCCCGACTAGCGGGAGTCTGTACACCGGGGAGCTGTTTTTT
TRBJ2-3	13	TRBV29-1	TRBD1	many	CSVRTGLADTQYF	TGCAGCGTGCGGACAGGGTTGGCAGATACGCAGTATTTT
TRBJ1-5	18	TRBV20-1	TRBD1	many	CSAPTGTGGVEGYQPQHF	TGCAGTGCTCCTACCGGGACAGGGGGCGTCGAAGGGTATCAGCCCCAGCATTTT
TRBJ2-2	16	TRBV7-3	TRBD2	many	CASSLTPSGPTGELFF	TGTGCCAGCAGCTTAACGCCTAGCGGCCCCACCGGGGAGCTGTTTTTT
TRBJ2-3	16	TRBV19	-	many	CASSIDGAGTTDTQYF	TGTGCCAGTAGTATAGACGGCGCGGGAACCACAGATACGCAGTATTTT
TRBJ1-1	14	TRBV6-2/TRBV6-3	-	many	CASSYASGTSEAFF	TGTGCCAGCAGTTACGCGAGCGGGACATCCGAAGCTTTCTTT
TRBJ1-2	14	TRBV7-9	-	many	CASSLGPTNYGYTF	TGTGCCAGCAGCTTAGGACCTACTAACTATGGCTACACCTTC
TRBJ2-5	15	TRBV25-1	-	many	CASSAPGNGEETQYF	TGTGCCAGCAGTGCGCCAGGGAATGGCGAAGAGACCCAGTACTTC
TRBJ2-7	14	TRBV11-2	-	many	CASSLVPDSYEQYF	TGTGCCAGCAGCTTAGTCCCGGACTCCTACGAGCAGTACTTC
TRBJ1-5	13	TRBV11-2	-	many	CASSLDANQPQHF	TGTGCCAGCAGCTTAGATGCTAATCAGCCCCAGCATTTT
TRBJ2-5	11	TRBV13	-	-	CASSSTETQYF	TGTGCCAGCAGCTCGACGGAGACCCAGTACTTC
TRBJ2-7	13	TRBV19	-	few	CASSISEGSEQYF	TGTGCCAGTAGTATTTCAGAGGGCTCCGAGCAGTACTTC
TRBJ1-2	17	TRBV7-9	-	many	CASSDELTTAPNYGYTF	TGTGCCAGCAGCGACGAACTGACTACGGCCCCTAACTATGGCTACACCTTC
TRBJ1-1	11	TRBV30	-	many	CAWSPGREAFF	TGTGCCTGGAGTCCGGGCCGTGAAGCTTTCTTT
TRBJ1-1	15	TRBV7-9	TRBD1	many	CASSAGTGRGTEAFF	TGTGCCAGCAGCGCAGGGACAGGTAGGGGGACTGAAGCTTTCTTT
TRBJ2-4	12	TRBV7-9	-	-	CASSPEDLSEYF	TGTGCCAGCAGTCCTGAAGACCTCAGTGAGTACTTC
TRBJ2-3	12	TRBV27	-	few	CASSRFPDTQYF	TGTGCCAGCAGTAGGTTTCCAGATACGCAGTATTTT